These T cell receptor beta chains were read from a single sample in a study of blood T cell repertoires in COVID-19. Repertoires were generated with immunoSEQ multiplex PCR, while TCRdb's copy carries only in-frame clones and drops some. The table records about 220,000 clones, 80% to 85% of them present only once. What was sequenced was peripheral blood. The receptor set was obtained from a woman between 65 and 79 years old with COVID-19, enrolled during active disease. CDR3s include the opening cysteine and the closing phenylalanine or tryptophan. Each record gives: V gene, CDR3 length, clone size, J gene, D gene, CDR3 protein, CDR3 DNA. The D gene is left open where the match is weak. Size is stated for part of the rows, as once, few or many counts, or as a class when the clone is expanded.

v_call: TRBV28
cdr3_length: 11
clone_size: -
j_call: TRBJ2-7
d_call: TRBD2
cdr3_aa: CASGTSYEQYF
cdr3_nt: TGTGCCAGCGGGACTAGCTACGAGCAGTACTTC

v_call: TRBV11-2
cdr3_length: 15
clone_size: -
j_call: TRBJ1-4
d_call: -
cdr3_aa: CASSSRGPGAEKLFF
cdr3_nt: TGTGCCAGCAGCTCCAGGGGACCTGGGGCTGAAAAACTGTTTTTT

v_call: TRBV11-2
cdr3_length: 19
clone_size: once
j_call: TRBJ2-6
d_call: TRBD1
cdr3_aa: CASSSLDRGVPSGANVLTF
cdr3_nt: TGTGCCAGCAGCTCTTTGGACAGGGGGGTTCCCTCTGGGGCCAACGTCCTGACTTTC

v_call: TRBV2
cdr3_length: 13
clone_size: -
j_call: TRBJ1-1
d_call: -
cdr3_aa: CASSPQVNTEAFF
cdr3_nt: TGTGCCAGCAGTCCCCAGGTGAACACTGAAGCTTTCTTT

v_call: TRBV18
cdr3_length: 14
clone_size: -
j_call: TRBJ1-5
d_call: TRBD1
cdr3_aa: CASSPQGENQPQHF
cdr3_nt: TGTGCCAGCTCGCCACAGGGGGAAAATCAGCCCCAGCATTTT

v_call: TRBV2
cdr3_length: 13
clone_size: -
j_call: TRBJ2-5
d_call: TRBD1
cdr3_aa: CASNRGDRETQYF
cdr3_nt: TGTGCCAGCAACAGGGGTGATCGAGAGACCCAGTACTTC

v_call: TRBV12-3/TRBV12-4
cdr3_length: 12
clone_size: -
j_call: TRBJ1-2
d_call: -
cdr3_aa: CASSLAPPGYTF
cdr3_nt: TGTGCCAGCAGTTTGGCCCCGCCAGGCTACACCTTC

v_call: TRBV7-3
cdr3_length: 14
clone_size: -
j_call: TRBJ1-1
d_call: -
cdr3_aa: CASSSGLRNTEAFF
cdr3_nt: TGTGCCAGCAGCTCGGGACTTCGGAACACTGAAGCTTTCTTT

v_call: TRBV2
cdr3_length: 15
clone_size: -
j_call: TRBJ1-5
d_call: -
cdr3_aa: CASTPRTVSNQPQHF
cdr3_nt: TGTGCCAGCACCCCGAGAACCGTTAGCAATCAGCCCCAGCATTTT

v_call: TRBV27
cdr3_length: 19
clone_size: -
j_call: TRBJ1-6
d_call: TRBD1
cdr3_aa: CASSLQTGGRSSYNSPLHF
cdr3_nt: TGTGCCAGCAGTTTACAGACAGGGGGCCGGAGCTCCTATAATTCACCCCTCCACTTT

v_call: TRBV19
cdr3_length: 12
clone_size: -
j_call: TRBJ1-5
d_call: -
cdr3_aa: CATFSLWGAQHF
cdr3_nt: TGTGCCACCTTTTCGTTGTGGGGAGCCCAGCATTTT

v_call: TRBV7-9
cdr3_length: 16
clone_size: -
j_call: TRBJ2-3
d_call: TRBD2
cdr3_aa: CASSLGLAGITDTQYF
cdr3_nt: TGTGCCAGCAGCTTGGGGCTAGCGGGGATCACAGATACGCAGTATTTT

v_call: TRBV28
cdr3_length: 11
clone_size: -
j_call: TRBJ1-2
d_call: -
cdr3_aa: CASAENYGYTF
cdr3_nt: TGTGCCTCTGCGGAGAACTATGGCTACACCTTC

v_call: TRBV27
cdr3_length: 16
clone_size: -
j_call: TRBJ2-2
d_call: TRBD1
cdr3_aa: CASSLAQGAPTGELFF
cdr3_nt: TGTGCCAGCAGTTTAGCGCAGGGGGCGCCCACCGGGGAGCTGTTTTTT

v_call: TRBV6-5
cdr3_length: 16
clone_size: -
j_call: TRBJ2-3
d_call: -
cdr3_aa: CASSYELERGTDTQYF
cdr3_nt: TGTGCCAGCAGTTACGAGTTGGAGCGAGGCACAGATACGCAGTATTTT

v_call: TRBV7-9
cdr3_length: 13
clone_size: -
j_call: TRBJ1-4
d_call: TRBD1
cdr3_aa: CASSFGQGEKLFF
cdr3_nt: TGTGCCAGCAGCTTCGGACAGGGTGAAAAACTGTTTTTT

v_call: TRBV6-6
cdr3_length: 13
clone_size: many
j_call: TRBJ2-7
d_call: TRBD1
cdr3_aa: CASSPTGKYEQYF
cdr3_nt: TGTGCCAGCAGCCCGACAGGGAAGTACGAGCAGTACTTC

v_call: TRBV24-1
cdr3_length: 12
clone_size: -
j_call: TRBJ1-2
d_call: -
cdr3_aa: CATGDGNYGYTF
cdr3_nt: TGTGCCACCGGAGACGGTAACTATGGCTACACCTTC

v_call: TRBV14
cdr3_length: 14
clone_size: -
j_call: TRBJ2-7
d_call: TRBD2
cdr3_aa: CASSREGLAGRQYF
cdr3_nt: TGTGCCAGCAGCCGGGAGGGCCTAGCGGGACGTCAGTACTTC

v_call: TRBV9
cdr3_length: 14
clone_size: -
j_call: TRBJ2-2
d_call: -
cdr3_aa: CASSPRPGAGELFF
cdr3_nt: TGTGCCAGCAGCCCCCGTCCCGGGGCCGGGGAGCTGTTTTTT

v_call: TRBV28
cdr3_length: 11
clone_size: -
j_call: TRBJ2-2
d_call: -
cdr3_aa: CASGRAGELFF
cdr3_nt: TGTGCCAGCGGGCGGGCCGGGGAGCTGTTTTTT

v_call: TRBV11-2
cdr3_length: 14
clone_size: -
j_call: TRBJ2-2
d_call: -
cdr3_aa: CASSLPRTAGELFF
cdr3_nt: TGTGCCAGCAGCTTACCTCGGACAGCCGGGGAGCTGTTTTTT

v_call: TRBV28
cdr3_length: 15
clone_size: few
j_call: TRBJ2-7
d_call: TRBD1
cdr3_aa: CASSPRGTGSHEQYF
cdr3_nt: TGTGCCAGCAGCCCCCGGGGGACAGGGTCCCACGAGCAGTACTTC

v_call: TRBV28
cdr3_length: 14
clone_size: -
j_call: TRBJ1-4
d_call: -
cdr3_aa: CASSTRSTNEKLFF
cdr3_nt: TGTGCCAGCAGTACCAGATCAACTAATGAAAAACTGTTTTTT

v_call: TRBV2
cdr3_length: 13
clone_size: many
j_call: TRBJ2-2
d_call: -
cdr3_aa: CASSWTPSGELFF
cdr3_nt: TGTGCCAGCAGCTGGACTCCATCCGGGGAGCTGTTTTTT

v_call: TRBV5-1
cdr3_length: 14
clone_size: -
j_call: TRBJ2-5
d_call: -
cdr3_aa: CASSRLETSKTQYF
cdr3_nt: TGCGCCAGCAGCCGACTTGAGACCTCAAAGACCCAGTACTTC

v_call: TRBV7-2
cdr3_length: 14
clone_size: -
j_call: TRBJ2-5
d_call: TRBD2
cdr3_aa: CASSLTSGSQTQYF
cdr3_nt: TGTGCCAGCAGCTTAACTAGCGGGAGTCAGACCCAGTACTTC

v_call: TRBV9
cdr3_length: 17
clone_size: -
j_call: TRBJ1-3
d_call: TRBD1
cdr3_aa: CASSVRDRGHSGNTIYF
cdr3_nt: TGTGCCAGCAGCGTTCGAGACAGGGGTCACTCTGGAAACACCATATATTTT

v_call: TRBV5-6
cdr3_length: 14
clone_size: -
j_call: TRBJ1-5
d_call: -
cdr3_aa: CASSLRGWDQPQHF
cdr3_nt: TGTGCCAGCAGCTTGCGAGGGTGGGATCAGCCCCAGCATTTT